The clone carrying this T cell receptor beta chain showed up just a few times. Its specificity is not known. This sample was included in a study of post-analysis software for immune sequencing data. Overall study context: Secondary progressive, relapsing-remitting and progressive-relapsing multiple sclerosis were among the included disease courses. Study conclusions and caveats: Four to six TRBV segments were more frequent in patients than controls; TRBV5-6, TRBV5-1 and TRBV20-1 belonged to this group.

The CDR3 sequence is 15 residues long. Germline V lookup: CDR1 SGHTA, CDR2 FQGNSA. Trimming at V came to 5 bases and at J to 2 bases, leaving 2 bases not matched to a gene. Libraries were made from TCR beta cDNA, and they carried unique molecular identifiers. One entry per CDR3 protein results from TCRdb running MiXCR on the PCR reads. The sample holds about 820,000 distinct CDR3 sequences, about 50% seen once. Sequencing used blood. This clonotype was obtained from a girl aged 10 to 17 with multiple sclerosis. This rearrangement joins TRBV7-2 to TRBJ2-7, with TRBD2 matching 14 bases. The CDR3 reads CASSKTSGGAYEQYF. The CDR3 DNA reads TGTGCCAGCAGCAAGACTAGCGGGGGGGCCTACGAGCAGTACTTC.